The TCR beta chain described here comes from a study of shared clonotypes between healthy human individuals. For each subset, genomic DNA was distributed in equal portions over several immunoSEQ plates. Generated by immunoSEQ multiplex PCR, the TCRdb table keeps only in-frame clones and is missing some. The sample shows approximately 1.5 million clones, approximately 98.5% of them seen only once. V lost 3 bases to trimming and J lost 0 bases, with 10 bases between them. Germline V gene lookup returns CDR1 LNHDA and CDR2 SQIVND (reference sequence). The CDR3 sequence is 15 residues long. The source material was naive CD4+ T cells sorted from blood. Subset indicated: CD45RA+ positively selected. J is TRBJ2-3 and V is TRBV19; the D is unclear. The source of this sequence is a man aged 30-40 years in good health. The CDR3 region has the DNA TGTGCCAGTAGTATCCATCTTAAGAGCACAGATACGCAGTATTTT. This gives the protein CASSIHLKSTDTQYF.